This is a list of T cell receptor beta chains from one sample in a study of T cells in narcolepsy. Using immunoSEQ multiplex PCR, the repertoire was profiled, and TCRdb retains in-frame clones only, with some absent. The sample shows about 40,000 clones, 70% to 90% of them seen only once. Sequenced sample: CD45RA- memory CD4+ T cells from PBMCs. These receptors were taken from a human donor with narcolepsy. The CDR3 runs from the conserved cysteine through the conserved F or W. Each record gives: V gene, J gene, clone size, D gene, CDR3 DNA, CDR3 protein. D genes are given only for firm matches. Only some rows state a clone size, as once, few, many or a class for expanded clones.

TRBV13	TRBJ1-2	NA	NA	TGTGCCAGCACCCGTTGGACGGGGCGAAGTGGCTACACCTTC	CASTRWTGRSGYTF
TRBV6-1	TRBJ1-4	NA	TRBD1	TGTGCCAGCAGTCTAGACAGGGGAATGCGGGAAAAACTGTTTTTT	CASSLDRGMREKLFF
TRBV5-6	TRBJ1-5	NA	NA	TGTGCCAGCAGCCGGGACGGTTGGGGCAATCAGCCCCAGCATTTT	CASSRDGWGNQPQHF
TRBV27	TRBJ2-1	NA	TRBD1	TGTGCCACGAGGACAGGGGCCTACAATGAGCAGTTCTTC	CATRTGAYNEQFF
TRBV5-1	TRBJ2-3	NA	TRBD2	TGCGCCAGCAGCTTGGGACCTAGCGGGGGGCCTCGGGCAGATACGCAGTATTTT	CASSLGPSGGPRADTQYF
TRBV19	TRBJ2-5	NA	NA	TGTGCCAGTAGTCCCCCCTTCGGGACCCAGTACTTC	CASSPPFGTQYF
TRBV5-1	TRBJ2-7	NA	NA	TGCGCCAGCAGCCCTGACAGGCTCTACGAGCAGTACTTC	CASSPDRLYEQYF
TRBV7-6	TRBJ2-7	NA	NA	TGTGCCAGCAGCTTACAACCCGGGACCCCCTACGAGCAGTACTTC	CASSLQPGTPYEQYF
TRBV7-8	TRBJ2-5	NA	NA	TGTGCCAGCAGCTTTGGCGAGGAGACCCAGTACTTC	CASSFGEETQYF
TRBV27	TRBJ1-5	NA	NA	TGTGCCAGCAGTCCGTCCCCGGCCAAGCGTACGAATCAGCCCCAGCATTTT	CASSPSPAKRTNQPQHF
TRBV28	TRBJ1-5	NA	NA	TGTGCCAGCAGTTTCCCAGGGGACCAGCCCCAGCATTTT	CASSFPGDQPQHF
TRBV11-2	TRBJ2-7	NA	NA	TGTGCCAGCAGCTTAGGCAGGGGGGCCTCCTACGAGCAGTACTTC	CASSLGRGASYEQYF
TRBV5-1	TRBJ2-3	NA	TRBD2	TGCGCCAGCGGTAAAGCGGGAGGAGATACGCAGTATTTT	CASGKAGGDTQYF
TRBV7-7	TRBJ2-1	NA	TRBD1	TGTGCTAGCAGCCCCGCAGTGACAGGGAAGGGTGAGCAGTTCTTC	CASSPAVTGKGEQFF
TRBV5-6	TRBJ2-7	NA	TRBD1	TGTGCCAGCAGGGGACAGGGAGGGCACGAGCAGTACTTC	CASRGQGGHEQYF
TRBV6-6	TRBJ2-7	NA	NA	NA	CASRRLVGSGSKYF
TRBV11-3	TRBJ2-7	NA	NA	TGTGCCAGCAGCTTGAGCCGCTACGAGCAGTACTTC	CASSLSRYEQYF
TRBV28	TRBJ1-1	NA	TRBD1	TGTGCCAGCAGCCTTACCGCCCCCGGACAGGGTGGTCGTTTCTTT	CASSLTAPGQGGRFF
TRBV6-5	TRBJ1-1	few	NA	TGTGCCAGCAGGTTAGGACAGCACGCTACAGAAGCTTTCTTT	CASRLGQHATEAFF
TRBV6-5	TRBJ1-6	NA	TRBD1	TGTGCCAGCAGTCCCCTGGGACAGGGCAATTCACCCCTCCACTTT	CASSPLGQGNSPLHF
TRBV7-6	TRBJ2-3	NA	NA	TGTGCCAGCAGCTGGGGCCGCGCAGATACGCAGTATTTT	CASSWGRADTQYF
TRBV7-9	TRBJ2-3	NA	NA	TGTGCCAGCAGCTTTTACACTTCTCAGGGGGATACGCAGTATTTT	CASSFYTSQGDTQYF
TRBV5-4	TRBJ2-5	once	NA	TGTGCCAGCAGCTTGGGAGGGGCGCGGGCCGGGGAGACCCAGTACTTC	CASSLGGARAGETQYF
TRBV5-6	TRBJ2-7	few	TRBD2	TGTGCCAGCAGCTCCCCCCGGGGGGGCGAGCAGTACTTC	CASSSPRGGEQYF
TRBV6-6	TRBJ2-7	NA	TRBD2	TGTGCCAGCAGTTACTCTGTAGCGGGAGAGGTCTCCGAGCAGTACTTC	CASSYSVAGEVSEQYF
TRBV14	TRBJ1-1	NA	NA	TGTGCCAGCAGCCAAGTCTCTAACACTGAAGCTTTCTTT	CASSQVSNTEAFF
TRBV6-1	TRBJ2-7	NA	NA	TGTGCCAGCAGTGCTACAGGGTTATCCTACGAGCAGTACTTC	CASSATGLSYEQYF
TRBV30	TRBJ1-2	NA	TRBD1	TGTGCCTGGATTCCGGGACAGGGGACGGGGGGCTACACCTTC	CAWIPGQGTGGYTF
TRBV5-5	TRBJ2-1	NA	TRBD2	TGTGCCAGCAGCTTGGAGCGGGGCTCCTACAATGAGCAGTTCTTC	CASSLERGSYNEQFF
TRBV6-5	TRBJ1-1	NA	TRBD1	TGTGCCAGCAGTTCGGACAAGACAGGGGGAGCGGCTTTCTTT	CASSSDKTGGAAFF
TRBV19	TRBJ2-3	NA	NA	TGTGCCAGTAGTATGGGCAAGCCCACAGATACGCAGTATTTT	CASSMGKPTDTQYF
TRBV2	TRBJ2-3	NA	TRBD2	TGTGCCAGCAACCTAGCGGGGGGGTCTAGCACAGATACGCAGTATTTT	CASNLAGGSSTDTQYF